A single sample is the source of the 32 T cell receptor beta chains below, sequenced in a study of blood T cell repertoires in COVID-19. The table came from immunoSEQ multiplex PCR; TCRdb's copy has only in-frame clones and leaves some out. The sample consists of 100,000 or so clones, 75% to 85% of them appearing once. Material for sequencing was peripheral blood. The origin of the receptors is a woman in her seventies with acute or convalescent COVID-19.

With respect to this clone: An end of the junction differs from the germline gene, which may be a read error. The chain combines TRBV7-6 with TRBJ2-3; D is undetermined. The length of the CDR3 is 15 residues. CDR1 SGHVS and CDR2 FNYEAQ come from the germline V gene. The CDR3, as DNA: TGTGCTAGCAGCCCCTCCCCCCTCAGCGCAGATACGCAGTATTTT. Protein: CASSPSPLSADTQYF. Combining the CDR3 with reference TRBV7-6 and TRBJ2-3 gives the whole variable domain GAGVSQSPRYKVTKRGQDVALRCDPISGHVSLYWYRQALGQGPEFLTYFNYEAQQDKSGLPNDRFSAERPEGSISTLTIQRTEQRDSAMYRCASSPSPLSADTQYFGPGTRLTVL.

The chain employs TRBV30 and TRBJ2-3; 13 positions match TRBD2. The CDR3 has 15 amino acids. Germline lookup yields CDR1 GTSNPN and CDR2 SVGIG (reference sequence). V lost 1 base, J lost 12 bases, and 10 bases stayed unmatched. The CDR3 sequence: CAWSGTSGSPHPQYF. DNA of the CDR3: TGTGCCTGGAGTGGGACTAGCGGGAGTCCCCACCCCCAGTATTTT.

The chain joins TRBV11-2 to TRBJ2-2, with TRBD2 matching 8 bases. Per the germline V gene, CDR1 is SGHAT and CDR2 is FQNNGV. This CDR3 is built from 15 residues. V shed 4 bases and J 5 bases; nucleotides not matched to a gene: 6. In DNA form, the CDR3 reads TGTGCCAGCAGCTCGGGGGGGCGGTGGACCGGGGAGCTGTTTTTT. Its protein is CASSSGGRWTGELFF. Filled out from reference TRBV11-2 and TRBJ2-2, the complete variable domain reads EAGVAQSPRYKIIEKRQSVAFWCNPISGHATLYWYQQILGQGPKLLIQFQNNGVVDDSQLPKDRFSAERLKGVDSTLKIQPAKLEDSAVYLCASSSGGRWTGELFFGEGSRLTVL.

The rearrangement links TRBV5-3 to TRBJ2-3, with 11 bases lining up with TRBD2. TRBV5-3 is recorded as an ORF, its role being uncertain. The CDR3 consists of 16 residues. The V segment lost 1 base and the J segment 2 bases; nucleotides outside the gene matches: 3. The CDR3 reads CARSLTLAGDTDTQYF. The CDR3 DNA follows: TGTGCCAGAAGCTTGACACTAGCGGGGGACACAGATACGCAGTATTTT.

The chain joins TRBV4-2 to TRBJ2-2; 14 bases map to TRBD2. The CDR3 has 19 residues. The V and J ends lost 1 base and 1 base, in that order; junction bases with no gene match: 5. Germline CDR1 is LGHNA and CDR2 is YNFKEQ. CDR3 DNA sequence: TGTGCCAGCAGCCAAGGGACTAGCGGGAGGTCCTTGAACACCGGGGAGCTGTTTTTT. Amino acids: CASSQGTSGRSLNTGELFF.

The J gene is TRBJ2-1, the V gene TRBV30, with 10 bases aligning to TRBD2. Germline CDR1 is GTSNPN and CDR2 is SVGIG (reference sequence). V lost 1 base, J lost 6 bases, and 12 bases stayed unmatched. There are 17 residues in the CDR3. CDR3 amino acids: CAWSGGLAGASRNEQFF. CDR3 bases: TGTGCCTGGAGTGGGGGGCTAGCGGGAGCCTCCCGCAATGAGCAGTTCTTC.

This chain links TRBV27 with TRBJ2-2; 9 bases line up with TRBD2. The CDR3 runs to 16 residues. From germline, CDR1 is MNHEY and CDR2 SMNVEV (reference sequence). The junction had 7 bases not matched to a gene; V was cut back by 5 bases and J by 3 bases. CDR3 protein: CASSPLAGGYTGELFF. As DNA, the CDR3 is TGTGCCAGCAGTCCCCTCGCGGGGGGGTACACCGGGGAGCTGTTTTTT.

The V gene is TRBV27, the J gene TRBJ1-1; D might be TRBD1 (5 bases). V was cut by 1 base and J by 4 bases, with 13 bases left in between. The CDR3 spans 15 residues. Germline V CDR1 and CDR2: MNHEY, SMNVEV (reference sequence). CDR3 in DNA: TGTGCCAGCAGTTTATTCAAACCCGGGGGCACTGAAGCTTTCTTT. This codes for CASSLFKPGGTEAFF.

The chain links TRBV5-5 to TRBJ2-7; tentative D call: TRBD2 (5 bases). The CDR3 sequence is 14 residues long. Germline assignment: CDR1 SGHKS and CDR2 YYEKEE (reference sequence). Trimming shortened V by 3 bases and J by 0 bases, and 10 bases separated the two germline ends. The CDR3 bases are TGTGCCAGCAGCTGGACCGGGGTCTCCTACGAGCAGTACTTC. Its translation: CASSWTGVSYEQYF.

This clone was found once. The chain joins TRBV12-3 or TRBV12-4 to TRBJ2-2, with a weak D call TRBD2 (6 bases). Between the trimmed V and J ends, which lost 6 bases and 5 bases, there was a span of 10 bases. The CDR3 sequence is 13 residues long. The CDR3 loop reads CASSISGTGELFF. The CDR3 DNA follows: TGTGCCAGCAGCATTAGCGGAACCGGGGAGCTGTTTTTT.

The chain employs TRBV27 and TRBJ1-1, with 10 bases fitting TRBD1. Germline assignment: CDR1 MNHEY and CDR2 SMNVEV (reference sequence). V was pared by 6 bases and J by 9 bases, with 7 bases of the junction left unmatched. The CDR3 is 13 amino acids. CDR3 loop: CASRWDRGRKAFF. CDR3 in DNA: TGTGCCAGCAGATGGGACAGGGGACGGAAAGCTTTCTTT.

V gene TRBV7-2 combines with J gene TRBJ2-2; 12 bases are shared with TRBD2. The V gene end was trimmed by 1 base and the J gene end by 5 bases; junction bases not matched to a gene: 8. Germline V CDR1 and CDR2: SGHTA, FQGNSA. The CDR3 spans 18 residues. The CDR3 loop reads CASSLVPLAGGKTGELFF. Written as DNA, the CDR3 is TGTGCCAGCAGCTTAGTCCCCCTAGCGGGGGGGAAGACCGGGGAGCTGTTTTTT.

The chain recombines TRBV7-9 with TRBJ2-1; D ambiguous. The CDR3 sequence is 15 residues long. Trimming pared 1 base from V and 5 bases from J, leaving 12 bases between. Germline-derived CDR1 and CDR2 are SEHNR and FQNEAQ (reference sequence). In DNA form, the CDR3 reads TGTGCCAGCAGCTTAGACCTCCTACTGGACAATGAGCAGTTCTTC. Its translation is CASSLDLLLDNEQFF.

This chain links TRBV5-5 with TRBJ2-1, with TRBD2 matching over 10 bases. The germline CDR1 and CDR2 sequences are SGHKS and YYEKEE (reference sequence). The CDR3 is made up of 15 amino acids. V shed 6 bases, J shed 3 bases, and the junction held 6 bases outside the gene matches. The CDR3 nucleotides read TGTGCCAGCATCCCGGGACTAGCGCGCTACAATGAGCAGTTCTTC. Residues: CASIPGLARYNEQFF. Full variable domain (missing parts from reference TRBV5-5 and TRBJ2-1): DAGVTQSPTHLIKTRGQQVTLRCSPISGHKSVSWYQQVLGQGPQFIFQYYEKEERGRGNFPDRFSARQFPNYSSELNVNALLLGDSALYLCASIPGLARYNEQFFGPGTRLTVL.

The V gene is TRBV6-5, the J gene TRBJ2-5; maybe TRBD1 (6 bases). Germline CDR1 reads MNHEY; CDR2 reads SVGAGI. The CDR3 covers 14 residues. V lost 7 bases and J 5 bases, leaving 17 bases between the germline ends. The CDR3 coding sequence is TGTGCCAGCACTTTAACAGGGTCCGTGGAGACCCAGTACTTC. It encodes CASTLTGSVETQYF.

In DNA form, the CDR3 reads TGTGCCAGCAGTGAAGGGACAGGGGAAACAGATACGCAGTATTTT. Amino acid sequence: CASSEGTGETDTQYF. The chain recombines TRBV6-1 with TRBJ2-3, with 9 nucleotides matching TRBD1. Germline V gene data show CDR1 as MNHNS and CDR2 as SASEGT. Germline trimming cut 1 base from V and 3 bases from J; bases unmatched to any gene: 2. The CDR3 loop spans 15 amino acids.

V is TRBV12-3 or TRBV12-4 and J is TRBJ2-4, with 7 bases matching TRBD1. The CDR3 length is 12 residues. With 6 bases clipped from V and 8 bases from J, the junction kept 4 bases outside the gene matches. Here the CDR3 reads CASSPQGDIQYF. The CDR3 DNA is TGTGCCAGCAGCCCCCAGGGGGACATTCAGTACTTC.

The chain joins TRBV4-3 to TRBJ2-3; D is possibly TRBD1 (5 bases). V lost 0 bases, J lost 0 bases, and 16 bases lay in between. Germline V CDR1 and CDR2: LGHNA, YSLEER. This CDR3 has 18 amino acids. The CDR3 sequence is CASSQDQGSPTSTDTQYF. CDR3 DNA: TGCGCCAGCAGCCAAGATCAGGGTTCCCCGACTAGCACAGATACGCAGTATTTT.

V gene TRBV28 combines with J gene TRBJ1-2; D is uncertain. The CDR3 covers 13 residues. CDR1 MDHEN and CDR2 SYDVKM come from the germline V gene. The ends were cut back, 8 bases at V and 7 bases at J, with 17 bases in the middle. DNA for the CDR3: TGTGCCAGCCGTGGCCCCTCCCGGGGTGGCTACACCTTC. Protein: CASRGPSRGGYTF.

V and J are TRBV12-5 and TRBJ1-1; D gene unclear. V lost 0 bases and J lost 7, with 9 bases in between. Per the germline V gene, CDR1 is LGHNT and CDR2 is FRNRAP. The length of the CDR3 is 13 residues. CDR3 residues: CASGLVNGGEAFF. For the CDR3, the DNA is TGTGCTAGTGGTTTGGTAAACGGAGGTGAAGCTTTCTTT.

The CDR3 region is CASSFGGRTDTQYF. The CDR3, as DNA: TGTGCCAGCAGTTTTGGGGGCCGGACAGATACGCAGTATTTT. The rearrangement links TRBV28 to TRBJ2-3; possibly TRBD1 for D (6 bases). This CDR3 comprises 14 residues. With 3 bases removed from V and 3 bases from J, the gap between germline ends came to 10 bases. CDR1 MDHEN and CDR2 SYDVKM come from the germline V gene.

This clone was seen a handful of times. This chain joins TRBV4-2 and TRBJ2-5; TRBD2 matches 8 bases. The CDR3 is 15 amino acids. The trim removed 2 bases at V and 2 bases at J, leaving 4 bases unmatched. Germline assignment: CDR1 LGHNA and CDR2 YNFKEQ. The CDR3 bases are TGTGCCAGCAGCCAAAGCGGGAGTGGACAAGAGACCCAGTACTTC. Amino acids: CASSQSGSGQETQYF.

V is TRBV6-5 and J is TRBJ1-1, with D unresolved. Germline-derived CDR1 and CDR2 are MNHEY and SVGAGI. V gave up 7 bases and J gave up 2 bases, with 14 bases separating them. The CDR3 length is 14 residues. The chain's CDR3 is CASNYGATNTEAFF. Here the CDR3 DNA reads TGTGCCAGCAACTACGGAGCAACTAACACTGAAGCTTTCTTT.

J is TRBJ1-2 and V is TRBV9; 9 bases line up with TRBD1. CDR1 and CDR2 from the germline V gene are SGDLS and YYNGEE. With V trimmed by 3 bases and J by 4 bases, 13 bases remained unmatched. The CDR3 runs 17 residues. The CDR3 region is CASSAIHTGGGGYGYTF. The CDR3 region has the DNA TGTGCCAGCAGCGCTATACATACAGGGGGCGGAGGCTATGGCTACACCTTC.

This chain joins TRBV28 and TRBJ2-7; weak D call: TRBD2 (5 bases). Trimming stripped 8 bases from V and 0 bases from J, with 11 bases between. The CDR3 consists of 13 residues. Germline CDR1 and CDR2: MDHEN and SYDVKM. CDR3 region: CASQPGTSYEQYF. The CDR3 DNA is TGTGCCAGCCAACCGGGAACCTCCTACGAGCAGTACTTC.

In this sample, this clone turned up once. The gene calls are TRBV24-1 and TRBJ2-1; TRBD1 agrees at 7 bases. After removal of 7 bases from V and 7 bases from J, the junction contained 6 bases not matched to a gene. In germline, CDR1 is KGHDR, CDR2 SFDVKD. The CDR3 has 13 amino acids. CDR3 loop: CATRRTGQNEQFF. Here the CDR3 DNA reads TGTGCCACCAGGAGGACAGGCCAGAATGAGCAGTTCTTC.

This clone was detected a few times. This chain links TRBV29-1 with TRBJ2-1; 11 nucleotides match TRBD1. This CDR3 is built from 14 residues. CDR1 is SQVTM and CDR2 is ANQGSEA in the germline V gene. After removal of 6 bases from V and 3 bases from J, the junction contained 4 bases not matched to a gene. Here the CDR3 reads CSVGQGADYNEQFF. CDR3 coding DNA: TGCAGCGTAGGACAGGGGGCGGACTACAATGAGCAGTTCTTC.

The genes are TRBV30 and TRBJ1-6, with D unclear. The CDR3 runs to 12 residues. Per the germline V gene, CDR1 is GTSNPN and CDR2 is SVGIG (reference sequence). V shed 2 bases and J shed 11 bases, with 10 bases lying between them. The CDR3 DNA is TGTGCCTGGAGTTCCACGGTTCCACCCCTCCACTTT. Translated, it gives CAWSSTVPPLHF.

This clone was seen a single time. The chain uses TRBV9 and TRBJ2-1, with D possibly TRBD2 on 6 matching bases. CDR1 and CDR2 from the germline V gene are SGDLS and YYNGEE. Trimming cost V 0 bases and J 5 bases, with 15 bases left between them. The CDR3 covers 16 residues. The CDR3 loop reads CASSVAGGAKNNEQFF. The CDR3 bases are TGTGCCAGCAGCGTAGCCGGGGGAGCCAAAAACAATGAGCAGTTCTTC.

The chain couples TRBV3-1 (or the pseudogene TRBV3-2) to TRBJ1-1, with D perhaps matching TRBD1 (6 bases). Germline-derived CDR1 and CDR2 are LGHDT and YNNKEL (reference sequence). Trimming shortened V by 2 bases and J by 7 bases, and 11 bases separated the two germline ends. CDR3 length: 13 amino acids. The CDR3 region is CASSQRGTDEAFF. The CDR3 DNA reads as TGTGCCAGCAGCCAAAGGGGGACCGATGAAGCTTTCTTT.

The chain recombines TRBV6-5 with TRBJ2-1; a weak D match, TRBD2 (5 bases). Trimming removed 3 bases from V and 15 bases from J, with 15 bases in between. The germline gives CDR1 MNHEY, CDR2 SVGAGI. The CDR3 is 12 amino acids. The chain's CDR3 is CASSYEGSWRFF. In DNA form, the CDR3 reads TGTGCCAGCAGTTATGAGGGCAGTTGGCGGTTCTTC.

This rearrangement joins TRBV24-1 to TRBJ2-7; tentatively, D is TRBD2 (7 bases). Looked up from germline, CDR1 is KGHDR and CDR2 is SFDVKD. The CDR3 totals 13 residues. V dropped 5 bases and J dropped 5 bases, with 12 bases sitting between them. CDR3 DNA sequence: TGTGCCACCAGTGCCATAGGGGGGGACGAGCAGTACTTC. Encoded protein: CATSAIGGDEQYF.